The source of this T cell receptor (beta chain) is a study of cytomegalovirus exposure and HLA in healthy donors. The PCR was carried out with 60 Vbeta primers and 13 Jbeta primers. This table comes from immunoSEQ multiplex PCR, and its TCRdb copy is limited to in-frame clones, with some not included. The table shows roughly 150,000 clones, with around 86% occurring only once. V was pared by 7 bases and J by 2 bases, with 9 bases of the junction left unmatched. Germline values: CDR1 MNHEY, CDR2 SMNVEV (reference sequence). The CDR3 totals 17 residues. The genes are TRBV27 and TRBJ2-2, with 11 bases aligning to TRBD2. The receptor was derived from a girl aged 2 to 10 in good health and CMV-seropositive. Source material: PBMCs. The CDR3 region has the DNA TGTGCCAGCATCCTGTTTGGGACTAGCGGAAACACCGGGGAGCTGTTTTTT. This codes for CASILFGTSGNTGELFF.